The TCR beta chain described here comes from a study of identical twins' blood T cells. The ends were cut back, 0 bases at V and 2 bases at J, with 13 bases in the middle. The CDR3 covers 16 residues. The germline V gene has CDR1 LGHNA and CDR2 YNFKEQ. Libraries were made from RNA as TCR cDNA, using a modified protocol. TCRdb reprocessed the 5' RACE reads via MiXCR and lists one record per CDR3 protein. The data hold hundreds of thousands of distinct CDR3 sequences, with roughly 27% observed a single time. The gene calls are TRBV4-2 and TRBJ1-2; possible D gene TRBD1, 6 bases. Sequencing input: PBMCs. This sequence originates from a woman between 18 and 49 years old in good health. CDR3 residues: CASSQDVQGRNYGYTF. Written as DNA, the CDR3 is TGTGCCAGCAGCCAAGATGTACAGGGCCGCAACTATGGCTACACCTTC.